This entry features one T cell receptor (beta chain) sequence. The antigen this receptor binds is unknown. No much larger clone exists at a distance of one base, and base qualities are not known. These data come from a study of blood T cell repertoires in COVID-19 (dated by TCRdb to 2020 to 2022). For the wider study: The collaborator samples originated in the United States, Italy and Spain and spanned the acute and convalescent phases of COVID-19. HLA class I and class II types, where available, came from metadata supplied by the sample provider rather than from assay-based typing. The prospective study material was composed of cDNA or gDNA derived from T cells, B-cell-depleted T cells, or PBMCs. Subjects who had been exposed to COVID-19, were actively infected with it, or had recovered from it provided the deeply sampled blood TCRbeta repertoires that made up the dataset. Nearly every sample came with metadata listing a de-identified subject ID, COVID-19 status, age in years and sex. The repertoires were made available in a free public database intended to serve as a resource for research on the immune response to SARS-CoV-2. The samples were drawn from the first 160 participants of the ongoing ImmuneRACE study and from 950 to 1,500 subjects provided by 6 global collaborators. Findings and caveats that apply to the study as a whole: Clinical and demographic metadata were provided uncurated, with the amount varying by source and participant.

TCRbeta CDR3 regions were amplified from genomic DNA by means of the immunoSEQ Assay, a bias-controlled multiplex PCR. Per the authors' processing: Nucleated cell counts per sample were estimated from amplification of reference gene primers within the assay. To quantify the absolute abundance of each unique TCRbeta CDR3 rearrangement, sequence reads were collapsed and filtered. Productive Simpson clonality was computed per sample as the square root of Simpson's diversity index over productive rearrangements. The immuneACCESS repertoire file appears here via TCRdb, limited to in-frame rearrangements. These files lack a portion of the clones; in checked studies, under half of the deficit traces to unresolved V genes, and the cause of the others is not known. That table gives V, J and clone size, and the DNA gave D and trimming. The sample profile shows some 430,000 clones; about 92% of them were found once. The ten largest clones capture about 0.6% of the sample.

In the prospective study, participants were roughly 18 to 90 years old, resided in 25 or so geographic areas of the United States, and were enrolled through a virtual design. In the prospective study, cohorts were assigned on the basis of participant-reported clinical history obtained from a screening survey and a study questionnaire. Recovered participants in ImmuneRACE Cohort 3 were defined by two consecutive negative NP/OP PCR tests, clearance by a healthcare professional, or resolution of symptoms. Mobile phlebotomists in the prospective study collected whole blood, serum and a nasopharyngeal or oropharyngeal swab from every participant. Additional blood draws and questionnaires over an approximately 2-month period could optionally be provided by prospective study participants. Blood samples from the prospective study were shipped frozen or at room temperature prior to DNA extraction. The sequenced sample consisted of PBMCs or T cells enriched from blood (not recorded which). The origin of this receptor is a young man who had recovered from COVID-19.

The CDR3 reads CASSVGYNTEAFF. The DNA sequence is as follows: TGTGCCAGCTCAGTCGGGTACAACACTGAAGCTTTCTTT. The chain uses TRBV18 and TRBJ1-1; the D gene remains uncertain. Inclusive of the bounding cysteine and phenylalanine, the CDR3 is 13 residues long. Only the CDR3 region is kept as DNA, spanning 39 bases read in frame from base 1. As encoded in the germline V gene, CDR1 is KGHSH while CDR2 is LQKENI. At the junction V is shortened by 5 bases and J by 2 bases, with 9 bases in between.